Listed below are T cell receptor beta chains from one sample, sequenced in a study of blood T cell repertoires in COVID-19. Data came from immunoSEQ multiplex PCR; TCRdb stores just in-frame clones and leaves some out. The sample carries roughly 48,000 clones, roughly 83% recorded once. Material for sequencing was peripheral blood. These receptors all come from a man aged 70-80 years with acute or convalescent COVID-19. Both conserved end residues are part of each CDR3. Fields, in order: CDR3 DNA, CDR3 protein, J gene, D gene, clone size, V gene. The D gene is left open where the match is weak. The size entry is marked missing in some rows and otherwise reads once, few, many or a size class.

CDR3nt: TGTGCCAGCAGTTACTCGAAGTACTCCGGGGATGGCTACACCTTC; CDR3aa: CASSYSKYSGDGYTF; j_gene: TRBJ1-2; d_gene: NA; abundance: few; v_gene: TRBV6-5
CDR3nt: TGTGCCAGTAGTATGGGAGGAGGCTACACCTTC; CDR3aa: CASSMGGGYTF; j_gene: TRBJ1-2; d_gene: NA; abundance: NA; v_gene: TRBV19
CDR3nt: TGTGCCAGCAGCCAAGACCTACGGGACAGTGAAGCTTTCTTT; CDR3aa: CASSQDLRDSEAFF; j_gene: TRBJ1-1; d_gene: TRBD1; abundance: NA; v_gene: TRBV3-1/TRBV3-2
CDR3nt: TGTGCCAGCAGTCCACTAGCGAGGAGCTCCGGGGAGCTGTTTTTT; CDR3aa: CASSPLARSSGELFF; j_gene: TRBJ2-2; d_gene: TRBD2; abundance: NA; v_gene: TRBV6-5
CDR3nt: TGTGCCAGCAGCCAAGACGCGAGCACAGATACGCAGTATTTT; CDR3aa: CASSQDASTDTQYF; j_gene: TRBJ2-3; d_gene: NA; abundance: NA; v_gene: TRBV3-1/TRBV3-2
CDR3nt: TGTGCCAGCTCACCCGGGACAGGAACCGGCTACACCTTC; CDR3aa: CASSPGTGTGYTF; j_gene: TRBJ1-2; d_gene: TRBD1; abundance: NA; v_gene: TRBV18
CDR3nt: TGTGCCAGTAGTGCACATGCAACAGGACAGGGCGGTCAGCCCCAGCATTTT; CDR3aa: CASSAHATGQGGQPQHF; j_gene: TRBJ1-5; d_gene: TRBD1; abundance: NA; v_gene: TRBV19
CDR3nt: TGTGCCAGCAGCCTACAGGGGGCCGTGGGGGAGACCCAGTACTTC; CDR3aa: CASSLQGAVGETQYF; j_gene: TRBJ2-5; d_gene: TRBD1; abundance: NA; v_gene: TRBV11-1
CDR3nt: TGTGCTAGTGCCAGAAGACTAGCGGGGAGAAACACCGGGGAGCTGTTTTTT; CDR3aa: CASARRLAGRNTGELFF; j_gene: TRBJ2-2; d_gene: TRBD2; abundance: NA; v_gene: TRBV12-5
CDR3nt: TGTGCCAGCACGGGGACAGGGGGCGCAACTAATGAAAAACTGTTTTTT; CDR3aa: CASTGTGGATNEKLFF; j_gene: TRBJ1-4; d_gene: TRBD1; abundance: NA; v_gene: TRBV19
CDR3nt: TGTGCCAGCAGCCTCCTAGGGGAAGGTAAGAACACTGAAGCTTTCTTT; CDR3aa: CASSLLGEGKNTEAFF; j_gene: TRBJ1-1; d_gene: NA; abundance: NA; v_gene: TRBV4-2
CDR3nt: TGTGCCAGCAGCTTAGGGAACAGCCGCTCTGGAAACACCATATATTTT; CDR3aa: CASSLGNSRSGNTIYF; j_gene: TRBJ1-3; d_gene: NA; abundance: NA; v_gene: TRBV7-2
CDR3nt: TGTGCCAGCAGGCGGGACAGCCTCTACGAGCAGTACTTC; CDR3aa: CASRRDSLYEQYF; j_gene: TRBJ2-7; d_gene: NA; abundance: NA; v_gene: TRBV7-9
CDR3nt: TGTGCCAGCAGTTCCCTACTCGGGGGAGCTGGCGCAATTAATCAGCCCCAGCATTTT; CDR3aa: CASSSLLGGAGAINQPQHF; j_gene: TRBJ1-5; d_gene: NA; abundance: once; v_gene: TRBV28
CDR3nt: TGTGCCAGCAGTGAAGCGGAGAGAGGGCTCTTT; CDR3aa: CASSEAERGLF; j_gene: TRBJ1-1; d_gene: NA; abundance: NA; v_gene: TRBV6-1
CDR3nt: TGTGCCACTCACCCAGGGGGCGCGGGCACCGGGGAGCTGTTTTTT; CDR3aa: CATHPGGAGTGELFF; j_gene: TRBJ2-2; d_gene: TRBD1; abundance: NA; v_gene: TRBV7-2
CDR3nt: TGTGCCAGTAGTATGCGGGAGCGCACAGATACGCAGTATTTT; CDR3aa: CASSMRERTDTQYF; j_gene: TRBJ2-3; d_gene: TRBD2; abundance: once; v_gene: TRBV19
CDR3nt: TGTGCCAGCAGCGTAGGAGGATCGTTCGGGGAGACCCAGTACTTC; CDR3aa: CASSVGGSFGETQYF; j_gene: TRBJ2-5; d_gene: NA; abundance: NA; v_gene: TRBV9
CDR3nt: TGTGCCAGCAGCCTCCGTAGCGGGGGGGCGACAGATACGCAGTATTTT; CDR3aa: CASSLRSGGATDTQYF; j_gene: TRBJ2-3; d_gene: TRBD2; abundance: NA; v_gene: TRBV3-1/TRBV3-2
CDR3nt: TGTGCCAGCAGCGTAACGGGGGGAACGAACACCGGGGAGCTGTTTTTT; CDR3aa: CASSVTGGTNTGELFF; j_gene: TRBJ2-2; d_gene: TRBD2; abundance: NA; v_gene: TRBV9
CDR3nt: TGTGCCAGCAGCTTCAGGGGAATCTATAATTCACCCCTCCACTTT; CDR3aa: CASSFRGIYNSPLHF; j_gene: TRBJ1-6; d_gene: NA; abundance: NA; v_gene: TRBV5-6
CDR3nt: TGTGCCAGCAGTTCAGGCGGCGTACAGGGCGGTGGCTACACCTTC; CDR3aa: CASSSGGVQGGGYTF; j_gene: TRBJ1-2; d_gene: NA; abundance: NA; v_gene: TRBV27
CDR3nt: TGTGCCACCAAATTGGGGACAGGATCAACGGGCGAGCAGTACTTC; CDR3aa: CATKLGTGSTGEQYF; j_gene: TRBJ2-7; d_gene: TRBD1; abundance: NA; v_gene: TRBV27
CDR3nt: TGTGCCAGCTCACCAGACATCCCCGGGACAAACACCGGGGAGCTGTTTTTT; CDR3aa: CASSPDIPGTNTGELFF; j_gene: TRBJ2-2; d_gene: NA; abundance: NA; v_gene: TRBV18